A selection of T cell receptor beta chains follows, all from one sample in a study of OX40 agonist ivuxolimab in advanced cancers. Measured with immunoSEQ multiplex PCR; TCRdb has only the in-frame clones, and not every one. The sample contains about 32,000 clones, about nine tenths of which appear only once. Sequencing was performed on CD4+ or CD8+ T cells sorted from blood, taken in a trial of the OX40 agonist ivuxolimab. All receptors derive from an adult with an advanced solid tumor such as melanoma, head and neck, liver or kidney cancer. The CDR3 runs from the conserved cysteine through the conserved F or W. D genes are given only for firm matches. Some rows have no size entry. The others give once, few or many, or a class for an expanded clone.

CDR3 DNA: TGTGCCAGCAGTTTATTATGGCTAGCAGAGGGTAAGCAGTTCTTC
CDR3 protein: CASSLLWLAEGKQFF
clone size: .
J gene: TRBJ2-1
V gene: TRBV27
CDR3 length: 15
D gene: .

CDR3 DNA: TGTGCCAGCAGCTTCGGCAGGGTATATGAAGCTTTCTTT
CDR3 protein: CASSFGRVYEAFF
clone size: .
J gene: TRBJ1-1
V gene: TRBV5-6
CDR3 length: 13
D gene: .

CDR3 DNA: TGCAGTGCTAGATGGGGCCTAGGCTACACCTTC
CDR3 protein: CSARWGLGYTF
clone size: once
J gene: TRBJ1-2
V gene: TRBV20-1
CDR3 length: 11
D gene: .

CDR3 DNA: TGTGCCCCCGCTAAAAACACCATATATTTT
CDR3 protein: CAPAKNTIYF
clone size: once
J gene: TRBJ1-3
V gene: TRBV7-9
CDR3 length: 10
D gene: .

CDR3 DNA: TGTGCCAGCAGTTACGGGGACATGAAATATGACGAGCAGTACTTC
CDR3 protein: CASSYGDMKYDEQYF
clone size: .
J gene: TRBJ2-7
V gene: TRBV6-5
CDR3 length: 15
D gene: .

CDR3 DNA: TGTGCCAGCAGTTTCGGGACAGGTTTTGGCTACACCTTC
CDR3 protein: CASSFGTGFGYTF
clone size: .
J gene: TRBJ1-2
V gene: TRBV27
CDR3 length: 13
D gene: TRBD1

CDR3 DNA: TGTGCCAGTACCCCTGGGGGGGGACCGACTGAAGCTTTCTTT
CDR3 protein: CASTPGGGPTEAFF
clone size: .
J gene: TRBJ1-1
V gene: TRBV19
CDR3 length: 14
D gene: .

CDR3 DNA: TGCGCCAGCAGCCCGGTCCCGACAAATCAGCCCCAGCATTTT
CDR3 protein: CASSPVPTNQPQHF
clone size: .
J gene: TRBJ1-5
V gene: TRBV4-1
CDR3 length: 14
D gene: .

CDR3 DNA: TGTGCCAGCAGCCTAGCTGGGCCGGGTTACGAGCAGTACTTC
CDR3 protein: CASSLAGPGYEQYF
clone size: .
J gene: TRBJ2-7
V gene: TRBV7-6
CDR3 length: 14
D gene: .

CDR3 DNA: TGTGCCAGCAGCGACGGGACAGGGGGCGCTTTAGGCCACGAGCAGTACTTC
CDR3 protein: CASSDGTGGALGHEQYF
clone size: .
J gene: TRBJ2-7
V gene: TRBV7-9
CDR3 length: 17
D gene: TRBD1

CDR3 DNA: TGCGCCAGCAGCGTGGGGGACAGACTCCTCTCCTACAATGAGCAGTTCTTC
CDR3 protein: CASSVGDRLLSYNEQFF
clone size: .
J gene: TRBJ2-1
V gene: TRBV5-1
CDR3 length: 17
D gene: TRBD1

CDR3 DNA: TGCGCCAGCAGTACAGGGGGCTCCTACAATGAGCAGTTCTTC
CDR3 protein: CASSTGGSYNEQFF
clone size: .
J gene: TRBJ2-1
V gene: TRBV10-2
CDR3 length: 14
D gene: TRBD1

CDR3 DNA: TGTGCCAGCTGGGCTAGCGGGAGTCTAGTTGAGCAGTTCTTC
CDR3 protein: CASWASGSLVEQFF
clone size: .
J gene: TRBJ2-1
V gene: TRBV5-4
CDR3 length: 14
D gene: TRBD2

CDR3 DNA: TGTGCCAGCAGTTCAGGGTACCAAGAGACCCAGTACTTC
CDR3 protein: CASSSGYQETQYF
clone size: .
J gene: TRBJ2-5
V gene: TRBV2
CDR3 length: 13
D gene: .

CDR3 DNA: TGTGCCAGCAGTTCCTTACCGACCGCCGGGAGTGAGCAGTTCTTC
CDR3 protein: CASSSLPTAGSEQFF
clone size: .
J gene: TRBJ2-1
V gene: TRBV6-5
CDR3 length: 15
D gene: .

CDR3 DNA: TGTGCCAGCATCAGTCCCGGGACAGGAGAAACTGAAGCTTTCTTT
CDR3 protein: CASISPGTGETEAFF
clone size: .
J gene: TRBJ1-1
V gene: TRBV6-5
CDR3 length: 15
D gene: TRBD1

CDR3 DNA: TGTGCCAGTAGTATCGGCGGGGGGGGCTCCTACAATGAGCAGTTCTTC
CDR3 protein: CASSIGGGGSYNEQFF
clone size: .
J gene: TRBJ2-1
V gene: TRBV19
CDR3 length: 16
D gene: TRBD2

CDR3 DNA: TGTGCCAGCAGTTTATGGGCCAACGGGGACTATGGCTACACCTTC
CDR3 protein: CASSLWANGDYGYTF
clone size: .
J gene: TRBJ1-2
V gene: TRBV28
CDR3 length: 15
D gene: .

CDR3 DNA: TGTGCCAGCAGCTTTGGATTAAGCGGGGGGGCCGGGGTAAATGAGCAGTTCTTC
CDR3 protein: CASSFGLSGGAGVNEQFF
clone size: .
J gene: TRBJ2-1
V gene: TRBV5-8
CDR3 length: 18
D gene: TRBD2

CDR3 DNA: TGTGCCAGCAGTTACTCCCGCGGAAACACCATATATTTT
CDR3 protein: CASSYSRGNTIYF
clone size: .
J gene: TRBJ1-3
V gene: TRBV6-5
CDR3 length: 13
D gene: .

CDR3 DNA: TGCGCCAGCAGCTTCTCAGGGGCCTACGAGCAGTACTTC
CDR3 protein: CASSFSGAYEQYF
clone size: .
J gene: TRBJ2-7
V gene: TRBV5-1
CDR3 length: 13
D gene: .

CDR3 DNA: TGTGCCAGCAGTTTATCGCCTGGACAGGGCTTATACGAGCAGTACTTC
CDR3 protein: CASSLSPGQGLYEQYF
clone size: .
J gene: TRBJ2-7
V gene: TRBV6-5
CDR3 length: 16
D gene: TRBD1

CDR3 DNA: TGTGCCAGCAGCTCGTCCGGGGTTACTGAAGCTTTCTTT
CDR3 protein: CASSSSGVTEAFF
clone size: .
J gene: TRBJ1-1
V gene: TRBV5-8
CDR3 length: 13
D gene: .

CDR3 DNA: TGTGCCAGCAGCACTAGCGGGAGGGACGACGAGCAGTACTTC
CDR3 protein: CASSTSGRDDEQYF
clone size: .
J gene: TRBJ2-7
V gene: TRBV9
CDR3 length: 14
D gene: TRBD2

CDR3 DNA: TGTGCCAGTACCCCCGGGGGGGCGGAGACCCAGTACTTC
CDR3 protein: CASTPGGAETQYF
clone size: .
J gene: TRBJ2-5
V gene: TRBV19
CDR3 length: 13
D gene: TRBD2

CDR3 DNA: TGCGCCAGCAGTATTCCGGGACTGTCAGCCGAGCAGTACTTC
CDR3 protein: CASSIPGLSAEQYF
clone size: .
J gene: TRBJ2-7
V gene: TRBV10-2
CDR3 length: 14
D gene: .

CDR3 DNA: TGTGCCTCGACTAGCGGGGTCGTCAATGAGCAGTTCTTC
CDR3 protein: CASTSGVVNEQFF
clone size: .
J gene: TRBJ2-1
V gene: TRBV27
CDR3 length: 13
D gene: TRBD2

CDR3 DNA: TGTGCCAGCAGCCCCGGACAGGGGTTCACCTACGAGCAGTACTTC
CDR3 protein: CASSPGQGFTYEQYF
clone size: .
J gene: TRBJ2-7
V gene: TRBV5-4
CDR3 length: 15
D gene: TRBD1

CDR3 DNA: TGTGCCAGCAGCGTCGGACAGGGGGAACAGTACTTC
CDR3 protein: CASSVGQGEQYF
clone size: .
J gene: TRBJ2-7
V gene: TRBV9
CDR3 length: 12
D gene: TRBD1

CDR3 DNA: TGTGCCAGTAGTATAGCTCGCAATGAGCAGTTCTTC
CDR3 protein: CASSIARNEQFF
clone size: .
J gene: TRBJ2-1
V gene: TRBV19
CDR3 length: 12
D gene: .

CDR3 DNA: TGTGCCTGGAGTGTATTAGGGGTGGCCTACGAGCAGTACTTC
CDR3 protein: CAWSVLGVAYEQYF
clone size: .
J gene: TRBJ2-7
V gene: TRBV30
CDR3 length: 14
D gene: .

CDR3 DNA: TGTGCCAGTAGTTCGGACAGCAATGAGCAGTTCTTC
CDR3 protein: CASSSDSNEQFF
clone size: .
J gene: TRBJ2-1
V gene: TRBV19
CDR3 length: 12
D gene: .

CDR3 DNA: TGTGCCAGCAGTTTAGGAGTAGCGGGAGGCCGTACAGATACGCAGTATTTT
CDR3 protein: CASSLGVAGGRTDTQYF
clone size: .
J gene: TRBJ2-3
V gene: TRBV27
CDR3 length: 17
D gene: TRBD2

CDR3 DNA: TGTGCCAGCAGCGTAAAGACTAGCGGGAGGGAAACAAACAATGAGCAGTTCTTC
CDR3 protein: CASSVKTSGRETNNEQFF
clone size: .
J gene: TRBJ2-1
V gene: TRBV9
CDR3 length: 18
D gene: TRBD2

CDR3 DNA: TGTGCCAGCAGTCTAGGGTTCGGAACCTACGAGCAGTACTTC
CDR3 protein: CASSLGFGTYEQYF
clone size: once
J gene: TRBJ2-7
V gene: TRBV27
CDR3 length: 14
D gene: .

CDR3 DNA: TGTGCCAGCAGCCTCTGGCGGGCCGCCTACAATGAGCAGTTCTTC
CDR3 protein: CASSLWRAAYNEQFF
clone size: .
J gene: TRBJ2-1
V gene: TRBV7-3
CDR3 length: 15
D gene: .

CDR3 DNA: TGCGCCAGCAGCCAAGCCGGGACAGGGGGCAATCAGCCCCAGCATTTT
CDR3 protein: CASSQAGTGGNQPQHF
clone size: .
J gene: TRBJ1-5
V gene: TRBV4-1
CDR3 length: 16
D gene: TRBD1

CDR3 DNA: TGTGCCAGCAGCTTTGCGGAATACGAGCAGTACTTC
CDR3 protein: CASSFAEYEQYF
clone size: .
J gene: TRBJ2-7
V gene: TRBV11-2
CDR3 length: 12
D gene: .

CDR3 DNA: TGTGCCACAGGACAGGAAAGCTCCTACGAGCAGTACTTC
CDR3 protein: CATGQESSYEQYF
clone size: once
J gene: TRBJ2-7
V gene: TRBV15
CDR3 length: 13
D gene: TRBD1

CDR3 DNA: TGTGCCAGCACGGGTGGGAATGAGCAGTTCTTC
CDR3 protein: CASTGGNEQFF
clone size: .
J gene: TRBJ2-1
V gene: TRBV2
CDR3 length: 11
D gene: .